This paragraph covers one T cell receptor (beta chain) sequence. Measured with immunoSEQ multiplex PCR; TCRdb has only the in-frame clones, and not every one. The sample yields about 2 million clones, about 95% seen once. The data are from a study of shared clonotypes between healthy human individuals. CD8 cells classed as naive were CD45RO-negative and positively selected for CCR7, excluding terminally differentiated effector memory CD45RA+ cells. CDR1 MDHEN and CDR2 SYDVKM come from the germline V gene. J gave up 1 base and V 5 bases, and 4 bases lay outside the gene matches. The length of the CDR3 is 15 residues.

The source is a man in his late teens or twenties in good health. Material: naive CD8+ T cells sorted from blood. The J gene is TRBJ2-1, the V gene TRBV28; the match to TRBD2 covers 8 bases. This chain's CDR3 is CASSPTSDSYNEQFF. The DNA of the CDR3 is TGTGCCAGCAGTCCGACTAGCGATTCCTACAATGAGCAGTTCTTC.